The 18 T cell receptor beta chains presented below share a single source sample, sequenced in a study of blood T cell repertoires in COVID-19. Measured with immunoSEQ multiplex PCR; TCRdb has only the in-frame clones, and not every one. The sample yields 250,000 to 300,000 clones, 86% seen once. What was sequenced was peripheral blood. Receptors originate from a young man with active or convalescent COVID-19.

V usage is TRBV5-1 and J usage is TRBJ1-4, with 7 positions matching TRBD1. Trimming cost V 1 base and J 7 bases; bases outside gene matches: 4. The CDR3 length is 14 residues. Germline-derived CDR1 and CDR2 are SGHRS and YFSETQ. The CDR3 bases are TGCGCCAGCAGCTTGACAGGGGAATTTGAAAAACTGTTTTTT. This codes for CASSLTGEFEKLFF.

V and J are TRBV29-1 and TRBJ1-3; D remains ambiguous. Trimming left V 3 bases short and J 0 bases short, with 9 bases between. Germline CDR1 SQVTM, CDR2 ANQGSEA. This CDR3 has 14 amino acids. In DNA, the CDR3 is TGCAGCGTTGAGATCTATAGCTCTGGAAACACCATATATTTT. Amino acids: CSVEIYSSGNTIYF.

This clone appeared once. The genes are TRBV14 and TRBJ2-7, with TRBD1 matching 7 bases. The V segment lost 6 bases and the J segment 5 bases; nucleotides outside the gene matches: 10. The CDR3 covers 14 residues. In germline, CDR1 is SGHDN, CDR2 FVKESK. The CDR3 DNA follows: TGTGCCAGCAGTCCCTACACAGGGGAAAACGAGCAGTACTTC. Residues: CASSPYTGENEQYF.

The rearrangement uses TRBV4-1 and TRBJ2-3; 8 bases map to TRBD1. This CDR3 comprises 18 residues. After removal of 0 bases from V and 1 base from J, the junction contained 9 bases not matched to a gene. The germline gives CDR1 MGHRA, CDR2 YSYEKL. CDR3 DNA sequence: TGCGCCAGCAGCCAAGAGACGGGACAGGAGAGAGGCACAGATACGCAGTATTTT. Amino acids: CASSQETGQERGTDTQYF.

This chain uses TRBV7-3 with TRBJ2-1; D gene unclear. Trimming left V 5 bases short and J 0 bases short, with 14 bases between. The CDR3 runs 16 residues. CDR1 SGHTA and CDR2 FQGTGA come from the germline V gene. The CDR3 DNA follows: TGTGCCAGCAGCCCCGGGTTGTCAGCCTCCTACAATGAGCAGTTCTTC. Its translation is CASSPGLSASYNEQFF.

The chain is built from TRBV7-3 and TRBJ1-2; 8 bases are a match to TRBD1. The CDR3 is 20 amino acids. Losses at the gene ends were 2 bases for V and 8 bases for J; bases not matched to a gene: 25. Germline-derived CDR1 and CDR2 are SGHTA and FQGTGA. CDR3 sequence reads: CASSLGNPIDKDREDNGYTF. CDR3 nucleotides: TGTGCCAGCAGCTTAGGCAATCCGATTGATAAGGACAGGGAAGACAACGGCTACACCTTC.

The chain uses TRBV30 and TRBJ2-7; no definite D call. Trimming removed 1 base at V and 2 bases at J, with 12 bases between. The germline V gene encodes CDR1 GTSNPN and CDR2 SVGIG (reference sequence). This CDR3 comprises 14 residues. CDR3 coding DNA: TGTGCCTGGAGTGGTGGTACTACACCCTACGAGCAGTACTTC. It is translated as CAWSGGTTPYEQYF.

The gene calls are TRBV6-6 and TRBJ2-1, with D uncertain. CDR1 MNHNY and CDR2 SVGAGI come from the germline V gene (reference sequence). With 8 bases removed from V and 8 bases from J, the gap between germline ends came to 13 bases. This CDR3 contains 12 residues. The CDR3 loop is CASFQRDDEQFF. For the CDR3, the DNA is TGTGCCAGCTTCCAAAGAGATGATGAGCAGTTCTTC.

The chain uses TRBV9 and TRBJ2-1, with D tentatively TRBD1 (6 bases). Between the trimmed V and J ends, which lost 0 bases and 0 bases, there was a span of 13 bases. Germline V gene lookup returns CDR1 SGDLS and CDR2 YYNGEE. The CDR3 covers 17 residues. In DNA form, the CDR3 reads TGTGCCAGCAGCGTAGAGGTCTCGGACAGCTCCTACAATGAGCAGTTCTTC. It yields the protein CASSVEVSDSSYNEQFF. Combining the CDR3 with reference TRBV9 and TRBJ2-1 gives the whole variable domain DSGVTQTPKHLITATGQRVTLRCSPRSGDLSVYWYQQSLDQGLQFLIQYYNGEERAKGNILERFSAQQFPDLHSELNLSSLELGDSALYFCASSVEVSDSSYNEQFFGPGTRLTVL.

The chain carries TRBV15 and TRBJ1-1, with D tentatively TRBD1 (6 bases). The CDR3 is 14 residues long. Germline values: CDR1 LNHNV, CDR2 YYDKDF (reference sequence). V was pared by 7 bases and J by 7 bases, with 19 bases between. CDR3 loop: CATTSSRGAFEAFF. CDR3 nucleotide sequence: TGTGCCACCACCTCGTCCCGGGGGGCGTTTGAAGCTTTCTTT.

The V and J genes are TRBV28 and TRBJ1-4; no clear D. The CDR3 is made up of 16 amino acids. Germline V gene lookup returns CDR1 MDHEN and CDR2 SYDVKM. V dropped 6 bases and J dropped 6 bases, with 20 bases sitting between them. The CDR3 loop reads CASRAVYRKGYEKLFF. CDR3 DNA: TGTGCCAGCAGGGCGGTGTATCGCAAAGGCTATGAAAAACTGTTTTTT.

The V call is TRBV18, the J call TRBJ1-4; 9 positions match TRBD1. Trimming at V came to 3 bases and at J to 10 bases, leaving 6 bases not matched to a gene. This CDR3 contains 14 residues. Germline V gives CDR1 KGHSH, CDR2 LQKENI. CDR3 in DNA: TGTGCCAGCTCACCGACAGGGGGACAGGGAAAACTGTTTTTT. Encoded protein: CASSPTGGQGKLFF.

CDR3 region: CASTTRRQADSPLHF. DNA for the CDR3: TGTGCCAGTACCACGCGAAGACAGGCGGATTCACCCCTCCACTTT. V is TRBV19 and J is TRBJ1-6, with a weak D call TRBD1 (6 bases). Deletions cut 7 bases from V and 8 bases from J, with 18 bases between. CDR3 length: 15 amino acids. Germline V gene lookup returns CDR1 LNHDA and CDR2 SQIVND (reference sequence).

The chain recombines TRBV6-5 with TRBJ2-7; 8 bases fit TRBD1. CDR1 and CDR2 from the germline V gene are MNHEY and SVGAGI. The J segment lost 3 bases and the V segment lost 8 bases, leaving 9 bases of the junction unmatched. The CDR3 runs to 14 residues. CDR3 sequence: CASHGVDRVYEQYF. CDR3 sequence (DNA): TGTGCCAGCCACGGGGTGGACAGGGTCTACGAGCAGTACTTC.

This CDR3 reads CASSALSLEGYYGYTF. CDR3 coding DNA: TGTGCCAGTAGTGCCTTATCTTTGGAGGGTTACTATGGCTACACCTTC. The genes are TRBV19 and TRBJ1-2; D not certain. The germline V and J ends were trimmed by 5 bases and 3 bases, with 19 bases remaining between them. This CDR3 is 16 amino acids long. The germline V gene has CDR1 LNHDA and CDR2 SQIVND (reference sequence).

This sequence joins TRBV6-5 and TRBJ2-7, with a weak D call TRBD2 (5 bases). Between the trimmed V and J ends, which lost 8 bases and 7 bases, there was a span of 24 bases. CDR3 length equals 15 residues. Germline values: CDR1 MNHEY, CDR2 SVGAGI. CDR3: CASGGWRTAPTEQYF. The CDR3 nucleotides are TGTGCCAGCGGAGGTTGGCGAACAGCTCCTACAGAGCAGTACTTC.

This chain joins TRBV29-1 and TRBJ2-2; D may be TRBD1 (5 bases). V lost 1 base and J lost 5, with 8 bases in between. Per the germline V gene, CDR1 is SQVTM and CDR2 is ANQGSEA. There are 13 residues in the CDR3. CDR3 protein: CSVEGAGTGELFF. The CDR3 DNA reads TGCAGCGTTGAAGGGGCAGGGACCGGGGAGCTGTTTTTT.

The chain joins TRBV9 to TRBJ1-2, with D unresolved. Germline CDR1 and CDR2: SGDLS and YYNGEE. The CDR3 sequence is 15 residues long. V was clipped by 3 bases and J by 3 bases, with 15 bases between them. CDR3 coding DNA: TGTGCCAGCAGCGATCGGCCCGACGGGTACTATGGCTACACCTTC. Its translation: CASSDRPDGYYGYTF.